This section outlines one TCR beta chain sequence together with its context. Its binding antigen is unknown. No base quality information exists; no much larger clone differs at one position. The immunoSEQ Assay, a bias-controlled multiplex PCR, was used to amplify TCRbeta CDR3 regions from genomic DNA. In the authors' own workflow: The number of nucleated cells in each sample was estimated from the amplification of reference gene primers within the assay. To quantify the absolute abundance of each unique TCRbeta CDR3 rearrangement, sequence reads were collapsed and filtered. For each sample, productive Simpson clonality was calculated as the square root of Simpson's diversity index over productive rearrangements. TCRdb stores this immuneACCESS table with in-frame sequences only. Part of the clones is absent; in the studies checked, under half of the shortfall reflects unresolved V genes, and no reason is known for the rest. V, J and clone size are those of that table, while D and trimming were read from the DNA. In this sample the table shows around 20,000 clones, 65% to 85% of which occur a single time. The ten most abundant clones make up around 5.6% of the sample.

CDR1 and CDR2 were assigned from the germline V gene as SNHLY and FYNNEI. V was cut back by 8 bases and J by 6 bases, leaving a gap of 12 bases between them. From cysteine to phenylalanine, the CDR3 is 12 amino acids long. Of all the DNA, just the CDR3 is kept, 36 bases in frame from base 1. This sample was taken from a study of blood T cell repertoires in COVID-19 (dated by TCRdb to 2020 to 2022). For context, the study as a whole: Samples covering the acute and convalescent phases of COVID-19 were provided by collaborators in the United States, Italy and Spain. Samples came from the ongoing ImmuneRACE study (first 160 participants) plus 1,254 subjects from 6 global collaborators. The material from the prospective study consisted of cDNA or gDNA derived from T cells, B-cell-depleted T cells, or PBMCs. The dataset comprised deeply sampled blood TCRbeta repertoires from subjects exposed to, actively infected with, or recovered from COVID-19. Where available, HLA class I and class II types were taken from metadata supplied by the sample provider and were not determined by assay-based typing. A de-identified subject ID, COVID-19 status, age in years and sex were almost always included in the sample metadata. The repertoires were released in a freely available public database meant as a resource for research on the immune response to SARS-CoV-2.

Whole blood was collected in K2EDTA tubes by collaborating institutions according to the institutions' own protocols. For TCRbeta analysis, collaborators shipped samples as frozen whole blood, isolated PBMCs, or DNA extracted from either of those sample types. The full study reports these points: Clinical and demographic metadata were provided uncurated, with the amount varying by source and participant.

The chain joins TRBV2 to TRBJ2-3, with the D gene not clear enough to name. Material: peripheral blood. The source of this sequence is a human donor in a cohort sampled during active COVID-19. The CDR3 sequence is CASRPLRDTQYF. The DNA sequence reads TGTGCCAGCCGTCCCCTTCGGGATACGCAGTATTTT.